The source of this T cell receptor (beta chain) is a study of blood T cell repertoires in COVID-19. Study summary: Samples came from the United States, Italy and Spain, spanning acute and convalescent COVID-19. T cells, B-cell-depleted T cells, or PBMCs supplied cDNA or gDNA.

The data were produced by immunoSEQ multiplex PCR, yet TCRdb's version contains in-frame clones alone and is incomplete. Of 150,000 to 200,000 clones detected, around 86% appear once; the ten largest clones hold roughly 8.2%. Trimming shortened V by 4 bases and J by 6 bases, and 11 bases separated the two germline ends. The length of the CDR3 is 13 residues. The chain is built from TRBV12-3 or TRBV12-4 and TRBJ2-3, with D possibly TRBD2 on 5 matching bases. The source material was peripheral blood. The sequence was obtained from a man in his 60s with acute or convalescent COVID-19. The CDR3 DNA reads as TGTGCCAGCAGTTATAGGTCGGGGGATACGCAGTATTTT. This sequence encodes CASSYRSGDTQYF.